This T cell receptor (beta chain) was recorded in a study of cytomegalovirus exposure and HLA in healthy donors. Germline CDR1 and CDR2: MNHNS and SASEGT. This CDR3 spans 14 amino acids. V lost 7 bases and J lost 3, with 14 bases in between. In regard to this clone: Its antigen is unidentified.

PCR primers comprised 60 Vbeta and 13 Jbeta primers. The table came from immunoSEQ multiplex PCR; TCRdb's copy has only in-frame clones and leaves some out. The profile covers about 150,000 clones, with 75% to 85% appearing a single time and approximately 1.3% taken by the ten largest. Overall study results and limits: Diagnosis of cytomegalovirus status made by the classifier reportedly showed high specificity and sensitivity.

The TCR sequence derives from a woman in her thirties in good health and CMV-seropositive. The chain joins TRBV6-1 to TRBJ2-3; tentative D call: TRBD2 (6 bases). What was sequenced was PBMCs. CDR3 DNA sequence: TGTGCCAGCACCTTGGACGGGGGAACAGATACGCAGTATTTT. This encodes CASTLDGGTDTQYF.